This is a list of T cell receptor beta chains from one sample in a study of blood T cell repertoires in COVID-19. The protocol was immunoSEQ multiplex PCR, while the TCRdb copy is restricted to in-frame clones and leaves out a portion. Seen here are 87,000 or so clones, about 90% observed once, and the top ten hold 11%. The sequencing input was peripheral blood. The receptors derive from a man older than 75 with acute or convalescent COVID-19. CDR3s include the opening cysteine and the closing phenylalanine or tryptophan. Fields, in order: clone size, J gene, D gene, V gene, CDR3 protein, CDR3 DNA. A D gene is named only where the DNA matches it firmly. Not all rows give a size; the values are once, few, many and, for expanded clones, a class.

clone size: -
J gene: TRBJ1-5
D gene: TRBD1
V gene: TRBV11-2
CDR3 protein: CASSSGQGENQPQHF
CDR3 DNA: TGTGCCAGCAGCTCCGGACAGGGCGAAAATCAGCCCCAGCATTTT

clone size: once
J gene: TRBJ2-1
D gene: TRBD2
V gene: TRBV7-2
CDR3 protein: CASSLVGLALNEQFF
CDR3 DNA: TGTGCCAGCAGCTTAGTGGGACTAGCGCTCAATGAGCAGTTCTTC

clone size: -
J gene: TRBJ2-7
D gene: -
V gene: TRBV11-1
CDR3 protein: CASSLGGVYEQYF
CDR3 DNA: TGTGCCAGCAGCTTGGGGGGAGTCTACGAGCAGTACTTC

clone size: -
J gene: TRBJ1-1
D gene: TRBD1
V gene: TRBV7-9
CDR3 protein: CASVTGENTEAFF
CDR3 DNA: TGTGCCAGCGTAACAGGGGAGAACACTGAAGCTTTCTTT

clone size: -
J gene: TRBJ2-5
D gene: -
V gene: TRBV12-5
CDR3 protein: CASGLGAGTVETQYF
CDR3 DNA: TGTGCTAGTGGTTTAGGGGCGGGGACGGTGGAGACCCAGTACTTC

clone size: once
J gene: TRBJ2-2
D gene: TRBD2
V gene: TRBV3-1/TRBV3-2
CDR3 protein: CASSQPGLAGYPNTGELFF
CDR3 DNA: TGTGCCAGCAGCCAACCTGGACTAGCGGGGTACCCGAACACCGGGGAGCTGTTTTTT

clone size: -
J gene: TRBJ1-2
D gene: -
V gene: TRBV3-1/TRBV3-2
CDR3 protein: CASSQEGGVRSYGYTF
CDR3 DNA: TGTGCCAGCAGCCAAGAGGGGGGTGTCAGGAGCTATGGCTACACCTTC

clone size: few
J gene: TRBJ1-1
D gene: TRBD1
V gene: TRBV5-1
CDR3 protein: CASSSITGTAGQAFF
CDR3 DNA: TGCGCCAGCAGCTCTATTACCGGGACAGCCGGCCAAGCTTTCTTT

clone size: -
J gene: TRBJ1-2
D gene: TRBD1
V gene: TRBV7-2
CDR3 protein: CASSLGTESYGYTF
CDR3 DNA: TGTGCCAGCAGCCTCGGGACAGAGAGTTATGGCTACACCTTC

clone size: -
J gene: TRBJ2-3
D gene: -
V gene: TRBV21-1
CDR3 protein: CASSKEGVGFRSDTQYF
CDR3 DNA: TGTGCCAGCAGCAAAGAGGGGGTCGGATTTCGCTCAGATACGCAGTATTTT

clone size: -
J gene: TRBJ2-7
D gene: -
V gene: TRBV7-9
CDR3 protein: CASSLGGRAHEQYF
CDR3 DNA: TGTGCCAGCAGCTTAGGGGGCAGGGCCCACGAGCAGTACTTC

clone size: -
J gene: TRBJ1-4
D gene: TRBD1
V gene: TRBV19
CDR3 protein: CASYDQRDRNEKLFF
CDR3 DNA: TGTGCCAGTTACGACCAGCGGGACAGGAATGAAAAACTGTTTTTT

clone size: -
J gene: TRBJ1-6
D gene: -
V gene: TRBV4-2
CDR3 protein: CASSPEQTAESPLHF
CDR3 DNA: TGTGCCAGCAGCCCAGAGCAGACAGCAGAATCACCCCTCCACTTT

clone size: few
J gene: TRBJ1-1
D gene: -
V gene: TRBV19
CDR3 protein: CASNDPGSEAFF
CDR3 DNA: TGTGCCAGTAATGATCCCGGGAGTGAAGCTTTCTTT

clone size: -
J gene: TRBJ2-7
D gene: -
V gene: TRBV7-9
CDR3 protein: CASSPGQISYEQYF
CDR3 DNA: TGTGCCAGCAGCCCCGGACAGATCTCCTACGAGCAGTACTTC

clone size: -
J gene: TRBJ1-1
D gene: -
V gene: TRBV5-1
CDR3 protein: CASSLGPGVSTEAFF
CDR3 DNA: TGCGCCAGCAGCTTGGGCCCAGGGGTGAGCACTGAAGCTTTCTTT